This T cell receptor (beta chain) emerged from a study of shared clonotypes between healthy human individuals. Deep was the level used in running the assay. TCRdb keeps only in-frame clones here, not all; method: immunoSEQ multiplex PCR. The table lists more than 1.2 million clones, around 98.5% of them singletons, with roughly 0.36% in the top ten. A note on this clone: Its antigen remains unknown.

Study-wide findings and caveats: Naive subsets generally had larger estimated richness than memory subsets. Four donors had 5% to 6.5% of their naive CD4 clonotypes in common.

The CDR3 is made up of 16 amino acids. Germline V CDR1 and CDR2: SGHTA, FQGTGA. V shed 2 bases, J shed 3 bases, and the junction held 3 bases outside the gene matches. In the CD4+ fraction, cells were divided into CD45RA+ naive and CD45RA-negative memory subsets. The sample was naive CD4+ T cells sorted from blood. Described subset: CD45RA+ positively selected. The source is a man under 40 in good health. The J gene is TRBJ2-1, the V gene TRBV7-3, with 11 nucleotides matching TRBD2. In nucleotides, the CDR3 is TGTGCCAGCAGCTTACAGGGACTAGCGGACTACAATGAGCAGTTCTTC. Protein sequence: CASSLQGLADYNEQFF.